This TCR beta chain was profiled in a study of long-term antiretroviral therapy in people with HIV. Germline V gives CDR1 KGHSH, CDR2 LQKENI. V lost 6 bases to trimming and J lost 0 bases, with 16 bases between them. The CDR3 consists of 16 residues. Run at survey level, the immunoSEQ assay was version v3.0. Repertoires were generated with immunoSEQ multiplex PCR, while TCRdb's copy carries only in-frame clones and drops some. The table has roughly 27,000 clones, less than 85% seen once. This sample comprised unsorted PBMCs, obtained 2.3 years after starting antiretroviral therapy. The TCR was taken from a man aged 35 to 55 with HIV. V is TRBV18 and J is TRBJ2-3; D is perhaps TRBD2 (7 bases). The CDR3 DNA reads TGTGCCAGCTCCAAAACGGGGGGCACTAGCACAGATACGCAGTATTTT. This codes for CASSKTGGTSTDTQYF.